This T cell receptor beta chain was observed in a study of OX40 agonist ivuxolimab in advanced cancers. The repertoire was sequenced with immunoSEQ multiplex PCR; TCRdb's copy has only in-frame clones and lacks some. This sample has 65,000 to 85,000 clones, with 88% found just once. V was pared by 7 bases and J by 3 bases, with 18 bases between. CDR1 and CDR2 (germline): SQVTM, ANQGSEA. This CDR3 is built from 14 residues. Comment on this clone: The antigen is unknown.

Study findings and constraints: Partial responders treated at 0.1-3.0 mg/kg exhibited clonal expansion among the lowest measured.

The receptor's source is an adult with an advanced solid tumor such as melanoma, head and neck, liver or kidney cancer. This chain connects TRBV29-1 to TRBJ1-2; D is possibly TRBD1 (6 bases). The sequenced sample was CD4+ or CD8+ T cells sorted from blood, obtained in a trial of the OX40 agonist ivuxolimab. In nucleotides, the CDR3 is TGCAGCGGAGGGGGACGACTCAGTGACTATGGCTACACCTTC. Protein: CSGGGRLSDYGYTF.